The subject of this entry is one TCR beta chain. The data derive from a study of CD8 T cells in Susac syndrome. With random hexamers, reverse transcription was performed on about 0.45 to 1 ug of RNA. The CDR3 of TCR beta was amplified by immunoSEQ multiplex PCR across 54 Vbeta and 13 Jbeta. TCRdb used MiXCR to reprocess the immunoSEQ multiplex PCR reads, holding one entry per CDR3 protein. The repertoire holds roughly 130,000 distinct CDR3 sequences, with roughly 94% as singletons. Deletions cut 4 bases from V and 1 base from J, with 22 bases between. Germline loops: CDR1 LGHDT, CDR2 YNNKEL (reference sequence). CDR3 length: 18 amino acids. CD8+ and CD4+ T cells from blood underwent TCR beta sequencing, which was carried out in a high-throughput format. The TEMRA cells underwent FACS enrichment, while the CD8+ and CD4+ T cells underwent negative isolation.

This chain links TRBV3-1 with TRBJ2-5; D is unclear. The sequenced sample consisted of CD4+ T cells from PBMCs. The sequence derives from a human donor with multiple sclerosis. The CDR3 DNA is TGTGCCAGCAGCCCATCGAAAGGGTCCAGAAGATTCCAAGAGACCCAGTACTTC. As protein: CASSPSKGSRRFQETQYF.